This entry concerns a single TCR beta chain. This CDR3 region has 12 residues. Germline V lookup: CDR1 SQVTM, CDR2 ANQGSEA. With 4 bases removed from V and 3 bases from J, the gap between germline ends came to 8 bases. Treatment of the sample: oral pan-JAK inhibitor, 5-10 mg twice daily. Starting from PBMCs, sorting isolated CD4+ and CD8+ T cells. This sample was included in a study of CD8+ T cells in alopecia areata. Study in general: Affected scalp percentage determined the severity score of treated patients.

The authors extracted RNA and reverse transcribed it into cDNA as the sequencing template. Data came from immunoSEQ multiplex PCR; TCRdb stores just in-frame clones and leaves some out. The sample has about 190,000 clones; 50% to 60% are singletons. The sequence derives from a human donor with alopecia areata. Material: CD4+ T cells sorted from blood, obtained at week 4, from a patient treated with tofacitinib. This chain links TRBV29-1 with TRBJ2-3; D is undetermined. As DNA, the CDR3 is TGCAGCGTTGCCCCAGCAACAGATACGCAGTATTTT. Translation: CSVAPATDTQYF.